The rows below give T cell receptor beta chains drawn from one sample of a study of blood T cell repertoires in COVID-19. The protocol was immunoSEQ multiplex PCR, while the TCRdb copy is restricted to in-frame clones and leaves out a portion. The sample lists roughly 250,000 clones, about 89% occurring once. Sequenced material: PBMCs or T cells enriched from blood (not recorded which). The receptor source for this set is a woman aged 18 to 35 who had recovered from COVID-19. The CDR3 runs from the conserved cysteine through the conserved F or W. Each record gives: D gene, V gene, J gene, clone size, CDR3 protein. D genes are given only for firm matches. Clone size appears in some rows only: once, few, many, or a class for an expanded clone.

D: NA; V: TRBV9; J: TRBJ2-3; size: NA; CDR3: CASSPGGGGGTDTQYF
D: NA; V: TRBV7-2; J: TRBJ2-7; size: NA; CDR3: CASSLGAGMRIEQYF
D: NA; V: TRBV4-2; J: TRBJ2-5; size: NA; CDR3: CASSQKGAETQYF
D: NA; V: TRBV11-3; J: TRBJ1-1; size: NA; CDR3: CASSPPSGLTEAFF
D: NA; V: TRBV28; J: TRBJ2-7; size: few; CDR3: CASSPWTVEQYF
D: TRBD1; V: TRBV6-5; J: TRBJ1-4; size: NA; CDR3: CASRHRDRQNEKLFF
D: TRBD1; V: TRBV11-3; J: TRBJ2-1; size: once; CDR3: CASSLGGTGLNEQFF
D: NA; V: TRBV5-1; J: TRBJ2-7; size: NA; CDR3: CASIAESYEQYF
D: NA; V: TRBV5-4; J: TRBJ2-7; size: once; CDR3: CASSPGRDSYEQYF
D: TRBD2; V: TRBV10-3; J: TRBJ2-1; size: NA; CDR3: CAISEFGSGTMRNEQFF
D: NA; V: TRBV24-1; J: TRBJ1-2; size: NA; CDR3: CATSDQGNYGYTF
D: TRBD1; V: TRBV28; J: TRBJ2-1; size: NA; CDR3: CASRPRRDRAGDEQFF
D: TRBD1; V: TRBV10-3; J: TRBJ1-5; size: NA; CDR3: CASQGGNQPQHF
D: TRBD1; V: TRBV3-1/TRBV3-2; J: TRBJ1-2; size: NA; CDR3: CASSKDRGLGYTF
D: NA; V: TRBV6-5; J: TRBJ1-1; size: once; CDR3: CASSYVPGQNTEAFF
D: NA; V: TRBV29-1; J: TRBJ1-1; size: NA; CDR3: CSVSVRGDTEAFF
D: NA; V: TRBV7-3; J: TRBJ2-3; size: NA; CDR3: CASSLIGVGAGDTQYF
D: NA; V: TRBV28; J: TRBJ1-5; size: NA; CDR3: CASLMSGDTSWGPQHF
D: NA; V: TRBV9; J: TRBJ1-3; size: NA; CDR3: CASSDRAGGNTIYF
D: NA; V: TRBV4-1; J: TRBJ2-7; size: NA; CDR3: CASSQDPAGRSYEQYF
D: TRBD1; V: TRBV25-1; J: TRBJ1-2; size: NA; CDR3: CASSEYRGQGHGYTF
D: NA; V: TRBV27; J: TRBJ1-1; size: NA; CDR3: CASSLGRATEAFF
D: TRBD1; V: TRBV7-9; J: TRBJ1-3; size: NA; CDR3: CASHDYTGGAGNTIYF
D: TRBD1; V: TRBV18; J: TRBJ1-2; size: NA; CDR3: CASSPTGQGARGYTF
D: NA; V: TRBV25-1; J: TRBJ2-7; size: NA; CDR3: CASDPGVDHEQYF
D: TRBD2; V: TRBV9; J: TRBJ2-5; size: NA; CDR3: CASSVGDSGYQETQYF
D: TRBD2; V: TRBV19; J: TRBJ2-7; size: NA; CDR3: CASSPRGGSYEQYF
D: TRBD1; V: TRBV28; J: TRBJ1-5; size: NA; CDR3: CASSLGQGKGEPQHF
D: TRBD1; V: TRBV11-2; J: TRBJ2-1; size: NA; CDR3: CASSSGASGGNEQFF
D: NA; V: TRBV24-1; J: TRBJ1-2; size: NA; CDR3: CATSDDLSGIGYTF